These 2 T cell receptor beta chains came from one sample sequenced in a study of cytomegalovirus exposure and HLA in healthy donors. A multiplex PCR was run with 60 Vbeta primers and 13 Jbeta primers. Sequencing used immunoSEQ multiplex PCR; TCRdb keeps in-frame clones, though not all of them. The data hold 130,000 to 150,000 clones, with roughly 80% observed a single time. Sequencing was performed on PBMCs. These receptors all come from a boy aged 2 to 9 in good health and CMV-seronegative.

V is TRBV2 and J is TRBJ2-2; 11 nucleotides align to TRBD2. This CDR3 comprises 15 residues. Germline V gene sequence: CDR1 SNHLY, CDR2 FYNNEI. Trimming took 4 bases from V and 4 from J; bases not matched to a gene: 2. The CDR3 bases are TGTGCCAGCAGTGGGACTAGCGGGTTCACCGGGGAGCTGTTTTTT. Protein product: CASSGTSGFTGELFF.

V is TRBV4-1 and J is TRBJ2-5; D perhaps matches TRBD2 (5 bases). Germline assignment: CDR1 MGHRA and CDR2 YSYEKL. CDR3 size: 15 residues. V was shortened by 0 bases and J by 3 bases, with 11 bases between the two germline ends. The CDR3 nucleotides are TGCGCCAGCAGCCAAGAGGGGAAGAGGGAAGAGACCCAGTACTTC. Translation: CASSQEGKREETQYF.